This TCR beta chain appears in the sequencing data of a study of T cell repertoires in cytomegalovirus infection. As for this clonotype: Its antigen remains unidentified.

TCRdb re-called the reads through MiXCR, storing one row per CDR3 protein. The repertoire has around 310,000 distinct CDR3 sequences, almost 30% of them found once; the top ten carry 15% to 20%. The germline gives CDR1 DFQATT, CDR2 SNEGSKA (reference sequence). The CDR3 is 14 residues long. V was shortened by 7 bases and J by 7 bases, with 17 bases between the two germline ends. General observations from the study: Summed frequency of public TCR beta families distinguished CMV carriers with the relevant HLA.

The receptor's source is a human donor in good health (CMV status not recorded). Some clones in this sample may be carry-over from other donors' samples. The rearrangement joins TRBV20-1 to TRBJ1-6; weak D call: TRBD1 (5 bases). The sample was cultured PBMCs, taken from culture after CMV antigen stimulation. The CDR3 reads CSESRRAGNSPLHF. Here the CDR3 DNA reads TGCAGTGAGAGTAGGAGAGCAGGGAATTCACCCCTCCACTTT.